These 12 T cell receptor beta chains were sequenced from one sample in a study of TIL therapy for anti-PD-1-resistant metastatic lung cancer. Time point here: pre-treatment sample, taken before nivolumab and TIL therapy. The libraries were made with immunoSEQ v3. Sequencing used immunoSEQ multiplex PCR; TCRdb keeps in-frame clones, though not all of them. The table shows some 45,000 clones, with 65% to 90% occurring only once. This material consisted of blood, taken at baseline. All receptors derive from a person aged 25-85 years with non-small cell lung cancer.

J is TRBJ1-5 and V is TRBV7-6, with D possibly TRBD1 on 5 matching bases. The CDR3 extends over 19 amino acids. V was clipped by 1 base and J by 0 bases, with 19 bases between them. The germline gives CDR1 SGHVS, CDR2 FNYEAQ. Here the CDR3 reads CASSLDPGSRGYSNQPQHF. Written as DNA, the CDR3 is TGTGCCAGCAGCTTAGATCCAGGGAGTCGGGGGTATAGCAATCAGCCCCAGCATTTT.

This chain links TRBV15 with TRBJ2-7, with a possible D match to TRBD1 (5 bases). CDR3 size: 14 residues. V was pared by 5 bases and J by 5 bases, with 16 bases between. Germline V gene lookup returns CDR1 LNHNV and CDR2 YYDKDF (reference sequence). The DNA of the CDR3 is TGTGCCACCAGCTGGTCGAGACAGTCGGACGAGCAGTACTTC. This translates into CATSWSRQSDEQYF.

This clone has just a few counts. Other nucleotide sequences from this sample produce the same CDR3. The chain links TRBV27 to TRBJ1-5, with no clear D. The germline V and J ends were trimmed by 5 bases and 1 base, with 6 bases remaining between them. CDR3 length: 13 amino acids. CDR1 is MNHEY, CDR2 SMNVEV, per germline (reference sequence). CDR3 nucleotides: TGTGCCAGCAGTCCAGGAAGCAATCAGCCCCAGCATTTT. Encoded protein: CASSPGSNQPQHF.

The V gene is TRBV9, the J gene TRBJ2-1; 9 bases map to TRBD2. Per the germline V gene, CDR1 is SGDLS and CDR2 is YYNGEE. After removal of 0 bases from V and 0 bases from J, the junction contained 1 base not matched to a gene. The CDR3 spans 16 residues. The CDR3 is CASSVDSGSSYNEQFF. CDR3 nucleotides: TGTGCCAGCAGCGTAGATAGCGGGAGCTCCTACAATGAGCAGTTCTTC.

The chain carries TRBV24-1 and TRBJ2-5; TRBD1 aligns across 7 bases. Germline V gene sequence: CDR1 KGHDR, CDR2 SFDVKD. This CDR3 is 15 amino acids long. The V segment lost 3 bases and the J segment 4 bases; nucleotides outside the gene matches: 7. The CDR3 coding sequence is TGTGCCACCAGTGATCGCCGTGACAGGGCAGAGACCCAGTACTTC. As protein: CATSDRRDRAETQYF.

The CDR3 region has the DNA TGCAGCGTTGAAGTAGAGGGCAACTCCTACGAGCAGTACTTC. Its translation is CSVEVEGNSYEQYF. This chain links TRBV29-1 with TRBJ2-7, with TRBD2 as a possible D gene (5 bases). The germline V and J ends were trimmed by 1 base and 0 bases, with 10 bases remaining between them. This CDR3 has 14 amino acids. In germline, CDR1 is SQVTM, CDR2 ANQGSEA.

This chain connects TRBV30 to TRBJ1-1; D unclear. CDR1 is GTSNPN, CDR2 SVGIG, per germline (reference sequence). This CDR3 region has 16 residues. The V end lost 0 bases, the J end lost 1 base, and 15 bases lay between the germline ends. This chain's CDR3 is CAWSVPHGLGNTEAFF. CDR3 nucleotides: TGTGCCTGGAGTGTACCCCACGGACTAGGGAACACTGAAGCTTTCTTT. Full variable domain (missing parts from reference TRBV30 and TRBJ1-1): SQTIHQWPATLVQPVGSPLSLECTVEGTSNPNLYWYRQAAGRGLQLLFYSVGIGQISSEVPQNLSASRPQDRQFILSSKKLLLSDSGFYLCAWSVPHGLGNTEAFFGQGTRLTVV.

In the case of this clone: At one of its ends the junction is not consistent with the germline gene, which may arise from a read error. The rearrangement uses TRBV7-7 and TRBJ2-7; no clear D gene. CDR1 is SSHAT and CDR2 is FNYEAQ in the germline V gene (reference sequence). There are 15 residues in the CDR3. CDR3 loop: CASSPGPDSSYEQYF. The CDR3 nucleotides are TGTGCTAGCAGCCCCGGTCCCGATAGCTCCTACGAGCAGTACTTC.

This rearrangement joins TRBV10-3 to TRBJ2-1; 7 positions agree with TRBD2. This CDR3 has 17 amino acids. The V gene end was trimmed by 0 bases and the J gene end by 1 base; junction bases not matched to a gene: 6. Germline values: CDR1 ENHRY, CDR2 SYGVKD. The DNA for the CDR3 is TGTGCCATCAGTGAGTCAGCTAGCGGCTTATCCTACAATGAGCAGTTCTTC. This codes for CAISESASGLSYNEQFF.

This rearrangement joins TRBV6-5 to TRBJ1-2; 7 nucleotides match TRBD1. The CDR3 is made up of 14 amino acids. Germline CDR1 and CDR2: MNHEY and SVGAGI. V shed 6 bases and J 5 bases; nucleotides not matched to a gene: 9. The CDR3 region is CASRPTGALYGYTF. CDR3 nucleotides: TGTGCCAGCAGACCAACAGGGGCTTTGTATGGCTACACCTTC.

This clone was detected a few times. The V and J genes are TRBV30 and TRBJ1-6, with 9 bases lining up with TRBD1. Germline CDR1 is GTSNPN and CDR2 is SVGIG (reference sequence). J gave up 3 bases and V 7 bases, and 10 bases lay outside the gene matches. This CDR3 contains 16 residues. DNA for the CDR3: TGTGCCTCATCCCGGGACAGGGATCACTATAATTCACCCCTCCACTTT. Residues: CASSRDRDHYNSPLHF.

In DNA form, the CDR3 reads TGCAGCGTGCGGGAGGGAAATCAGCCCCAGCATTTT. Its translation: CSVREGNQPQHF. The chain links TRBV29-1 to TRBJ1-5, with unresolved D. Looked up from germline, CDR1 is SQVTM and CDR2 is ANQGSEA. V lost 6 bases and J 4 bases, leaving 10 bases between the germline ends. CDR3 length: 12 residues.